This T cell receptor (beta chain) came from a study of cytomegalovirus exposure and HLA in healthy donors. As concerns this clone: Antigen specificity is unknown.

With 60 Vbeta and 13 Jbeta primers, the PCR was carried out. Libraries were prepared by immunoSEQ multiplex PCR; TCRdb keeps only in-frame clonotypes and omits some of them. This listing includes about 42,000 clones. Overall study findings and caveats: Analysis performed later found roughly 17,000 TCR beta sequences associated with HLA alleles at 0.05 false discovery rate. A missense variant in DCLRE1C was later tied to TCR beta V- and J-gene trimming.

This CDR3 region has 17 residues. Deletions cut 2 bases from V and 8 bases from J, with 21 bases between. Germline V lookup: CDR1 MGHRA, CDR2 YSYEKL. The J gene is TRBJ1-4, the V gene TRBV4-1; a possible D gene is TRBD1 (5 bases). The sample comprised PBMCs. The receptor's source is a man aged 25 to 45 in good health and CMV-seronegative. CDR3 region: CASSQPCSGREAEKLFF. The CDR3 bases are TGCGCCAGCAGCCAACCATGCAGCGGCAGGGAGGCAGAAAAACTGTTTTTT.